This record looks at one T cell receptor (beta chain) sequence and its context. The CDR3 is 16 amino acids. J lost 5 bases, V lost 5 bases, and 10 bases had no gene match. In germline, CDR1 is MGHRA, CDR2 YSYEKL. Data came from immunoSEQ multiplex PCR; TCRdb stores just in-frame clones and leaves some out. Here the sample spans more than 75,000 clones, roughly 93% being singletons. This sample is part of a study of T cell changes during pregnancy in multiple sclerosis. The sample here was peripheral blood, taken in the third trimester of pregnancy. This chain links TRBV4-1 with TRBJ2-5; 11 nucleotides align to TRBD2. The sequence was obtained from a female donor with multiple sclerosis, enrolled in a pregnancy study. CDR3 residues: CASSVLAGGAQETQYF. CDR3 sequence (DNA): TGCGCCAGCAGCGTTCTAGCGGGGGGTGCCCAGGAGACCCAGTACTTC.